This TCR beta chain derives from a study of blood T cell repertoires in COVID-19. Across the whole study: The United States, Italy and Spain were the sources of the acute and convalescent COVID-19 samples. PBMCs, B-cell-depleted T cells, or T cells provided the cDNA or gDNA that made up the material.

In germline, CDR1 is SGHRS, CDR2 YFSETQ. The ends lost 5 bases at V and 6 bases at J; junction bases unmatched: 22. CDR3 length equals 18 residues. Sequencing was performed with immunoSEQ multiplex PCR; in TCRdb, only in-frame clones are kept and a portion is missing. The sample has 150,000 to 200,000 clones; 86% are singletons. The sequence came from a man between 60 and 70 years old with acute or convalescent COVID-19. The sequenced sample was peripheral blood. The J gene is TRBJ2-7, the V gene TRBV5-1, with 8 bases aligning to TRBD1. CDR3 sequence: CASRLGVGGTGGNSEQYF. CDR3 DNA: TGCGCCAGCAGACTTGGAGTAGGGGGGACAGGTGGTAATAGCGAGCAGTACTTC.